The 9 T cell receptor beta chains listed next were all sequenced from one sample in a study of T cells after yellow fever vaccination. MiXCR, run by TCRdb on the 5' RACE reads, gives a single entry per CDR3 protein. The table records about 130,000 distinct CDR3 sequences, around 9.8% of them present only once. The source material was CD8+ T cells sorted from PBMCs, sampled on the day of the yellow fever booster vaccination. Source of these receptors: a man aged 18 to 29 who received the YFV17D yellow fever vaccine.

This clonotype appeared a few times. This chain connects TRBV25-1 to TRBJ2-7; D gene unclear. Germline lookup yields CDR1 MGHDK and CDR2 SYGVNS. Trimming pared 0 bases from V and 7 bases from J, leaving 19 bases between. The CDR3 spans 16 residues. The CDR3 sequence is CASSEYVCGRVREQYV. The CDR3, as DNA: TGTGCCAGCAGTGAATACGTCTGCGGCCGAGTACGGGAGCAGTACGTC.

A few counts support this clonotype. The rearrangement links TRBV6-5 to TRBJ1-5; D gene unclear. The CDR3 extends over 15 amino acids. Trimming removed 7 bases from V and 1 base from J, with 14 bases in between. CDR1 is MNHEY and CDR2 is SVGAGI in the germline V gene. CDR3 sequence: CASMFKLMSNQPQHF. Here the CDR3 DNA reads TGTGCCAGCATGTTTAAGTTGATGAGCAATCAGCCCCAGCATTTT.

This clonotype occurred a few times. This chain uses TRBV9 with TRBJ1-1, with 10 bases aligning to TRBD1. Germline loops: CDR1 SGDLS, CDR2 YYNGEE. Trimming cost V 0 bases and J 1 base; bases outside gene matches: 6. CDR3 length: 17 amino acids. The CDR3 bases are TGTGCCAGCAGCGTAGAAGGGGACAGGGGACCGAACACTGAAGCTTTCTTT. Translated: CASSVEGDRGPNTEAFF.

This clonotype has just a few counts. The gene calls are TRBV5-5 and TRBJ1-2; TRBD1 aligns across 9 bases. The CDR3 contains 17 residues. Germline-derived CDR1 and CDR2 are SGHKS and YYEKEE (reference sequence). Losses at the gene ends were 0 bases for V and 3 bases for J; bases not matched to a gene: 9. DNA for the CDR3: TGTGCCAGCAGCTTGGTGCCCGATTGGACAGGGGACTATGGCTACACCTTC. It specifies CASSLVPDWTGDYGYTF.

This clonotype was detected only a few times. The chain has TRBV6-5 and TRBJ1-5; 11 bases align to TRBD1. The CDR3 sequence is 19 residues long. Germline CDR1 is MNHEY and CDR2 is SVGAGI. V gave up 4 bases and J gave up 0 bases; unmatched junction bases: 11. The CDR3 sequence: CASSSGQGVLGYSNQPQHF. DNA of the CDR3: TGTGCCAGCAGTTCGGGACAGGGGGTCCTCGGGTATAGCAATCAGCCCCAGCATTTT.

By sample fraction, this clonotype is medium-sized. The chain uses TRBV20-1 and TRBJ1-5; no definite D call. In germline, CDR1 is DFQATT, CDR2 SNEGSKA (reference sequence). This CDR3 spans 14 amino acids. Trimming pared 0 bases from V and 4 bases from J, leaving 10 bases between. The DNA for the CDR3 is TGCAGTGCTAGAGATTTGCCGGGTAATCAGCCCCAGCATTTT. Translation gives CSARDLPGNQPQHF.

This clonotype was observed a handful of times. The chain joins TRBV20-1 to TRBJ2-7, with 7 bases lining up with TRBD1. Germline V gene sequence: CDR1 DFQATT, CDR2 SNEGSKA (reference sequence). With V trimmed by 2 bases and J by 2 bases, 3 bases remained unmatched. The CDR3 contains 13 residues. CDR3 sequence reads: CSARRQGAYEQYF. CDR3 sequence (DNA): TGCAGTGCTAGACGCCAGGGGGCCTACGAGCAGTACTTC.

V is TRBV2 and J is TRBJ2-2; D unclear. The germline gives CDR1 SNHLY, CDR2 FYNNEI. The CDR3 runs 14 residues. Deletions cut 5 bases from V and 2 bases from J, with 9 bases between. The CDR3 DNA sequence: TGTGCCAGCAGTCGCCAGGAAAACACCGGGGAGCTGTTTTTT. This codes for CASSRQENTGELFF.

This CDR3 is CASSDLTGFTYGYTF. The DNA for the CDR3 is TGTGCCAGCTCCGACCTCACCGGGTTTACCTATGGCTACACCTTC. V is TRBV12-3 or TRBV12-4 and J is TRBJ1-2; D gene unclear. V was cut by 8 bases and J by 4 bases, with 20 bases left in between. The CDR3 contains 15 residues.